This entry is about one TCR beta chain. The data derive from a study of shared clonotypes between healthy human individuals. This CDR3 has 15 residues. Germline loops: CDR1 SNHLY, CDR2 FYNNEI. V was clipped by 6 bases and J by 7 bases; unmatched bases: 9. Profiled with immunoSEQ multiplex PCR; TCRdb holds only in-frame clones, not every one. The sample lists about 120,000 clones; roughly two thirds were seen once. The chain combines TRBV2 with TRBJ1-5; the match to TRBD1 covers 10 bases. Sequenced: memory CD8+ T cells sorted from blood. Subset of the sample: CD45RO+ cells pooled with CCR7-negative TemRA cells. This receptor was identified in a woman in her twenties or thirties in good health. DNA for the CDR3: TGTGCCAGCAGCCCTGAGGGACAGGGGCAACAGCCCCAGCATTTT. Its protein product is CASSPEGQGQQPQHF.